One and the same sample provided the 14 T cell receptor beta chains below, sequenced in a study of regulatory T cells in long-lasting Graves disease. Stated time point: newly diagnosed GD, antithyroid drugs for less than 3 months. Scientists built the TCR library using RNA that was extracted from PBMCs. Combining iRepertoire HTBI primers with Arm-PCR of CDR3 regions, the authors built TCR beta libraries. In TCRdb, the multiplex PCR reads were re-called with MiXCR into one record per CDR3 protein. The sample lists hundreds of thousands of distinct CDR3 sequences, around 17% seen once, with under 20% in the top ten. This same sample was also part of a study on T cells in Graves' hyperthyroidism and ophthalmopathy.

This specimen consisted of peripheral blood mononuclear cells (PBMCs), obtained at new diagnosis, from a patient treated with antithyroid drugs. These TCRs come from a woman in her 30s with Graves disease.

In its sample, this clonotype was seen many times. V gene TRBV28 combines with J gene TRBJ2-7; 7 nucleotides agree with TRBD2. In germline, CDR1 is MDHEN, CDR2 SYDVKM. After removal of 7 bases from V and 12 bases from J, the junction contained 12 bases not matched to a gene. The CDR3 has 12 residues. CDR3 in DNA: TGTGCCAGCAATCCGGCCCGGGGGGAGTTGTACTTC. Translating gives CASNPARGELYF.

On this clonotype: Since a much larger clone is just one base distant, this may be a read error. The V call is TRBV20-1, the J call TRBJ2-5; D is undetermined. Germline CDR1 is DFQATT and CDR2 is SNEGSKA (reference sequence). V lost 5 bases to trimming and J lost 5 bases, with 12 bases between them. CDR3 length equals 12 residues. The CDR3: CSAGGEWETQYF. The CDR3, as DNA: TGCAGTGCTGGTGGGGAATGGGAGACCCAGTACTTC.

This clonotype was counted many times. V and J are TRBV27 and TRBJ1-5; 9 nucleotides line up with TRBD1. The V gene end was trimmed by 2 bases and the J gene end by 6 bases; junction bases not matched to a gene: 5. Looked up from germline, CDR1 is MNHEY and CDR2 is SMNVEV (reference sequence). The CDR3 extends over 15 amino acids. The CDR3 bases are TGTGCCAGCAGTTTAAGGGACAGGGTTGCTCAGCCCCAGCATTTT. Encoded protein: CASSLRDRVAQPQHF.

This clonotype was counted many times. The chain joins TRBV5-1 to TRBJ2-1, with a tentative D call TRBD1 (6 bases). The CDR3 is made up of 15 amino acids. Per germline, CDR1 SGHRS and CDR2 YFSETQ. V was clipped by 4 bases and J by 6 bases, with 17 bases between them. The DNA for the CDR3 is TGCGCCAGCAGCCGACTACAGGGCTACGGCAATGAGCAGTTCTTC. It is translated as CASSRLQGYGNEQFF. The whole variable domain, filled in from reference TRBV5-1 and TRBJ2-1, reads KAGVTQTPRYLIKTRGQQVTLSCSPISGHRSVSWYQQTPGQGLQFLFEYFSETQRNKGNFPGRFSGRQFSNSRSEMNVSTLELGDSALYLCASSRLQGYGNEQFFGPGTRLTVL.

This clonotype was observed many times. V usage is TRBV20-1 and J usage is TRBJ1-6; 7 bases match TRBD1. The V segment lost 5 bases and the J segment 5 bases; nucleotides outside the gene matches: 9. Germline V gives CDR1 DFQATT, CDR2 SNEGSKA (reference sequence). The CDR3 covers 15 residues. DNA for the CDR3: TGCAGTGCTTTAAACAGGGGTCAAGATAATTCACCCCTCCACTTT. Its translation: CSALNRGQDNSPLHF.

This clonotype was recorded a few times. The chain is built from TRBV18 and TRBJ1-2, with D perhaps TRBD1 (6 bases). CDR1 and CDR2 from the germline V gene are KGHSH and LQKENI. V shed 6 bases and J shed 6 bases, with 14 bases lying between them. This CDR3 is built from 13 residues. In DNA form, the CDR3 reads TGTGCCAGCTCGCGGACAGAAAGTGATGGCTACACCTTC. Protein product: CASSRTESDGYTF.

The genes are TRBV15 and TRBJ2-7; D is ambiguous. There are 13 residues in the CDR3. Trimming stripped 0 bases from V and 4 bases from J, with 7 bases between. Germline CDR1 is LNHNV and CDR2 is YYDKDF (reference sequence). This chain's CDR3 is CATSRDPGYEQYF. CDR3 coding DNA: TGTGCCACCAGCAGAGATCCCGGGTACGAGCAGTACTTC.

V gene TRBV7-9 combines with J gene TRBJ2-1, with unresolved D. The CDR3 has 14 amino acids. Trimming pared 4 bases from V and 6 bases from J, leaving 13 bases between. Germline V gene lookup returns CDR1 SEHNR and CDR2 FQNEAQ (reference sequence). CDR3 DNA: TGTGCCAGCAGCTCGGCCAAGACTGGCAATGAGCAGTTCTTC. Protein product: CASSSAKTGNEQFF.

The chain carries TRBV6-2 or TRBV6-3 and TRBJ1-1, with TRBD1 matching 8 bases. This CDR3 comprises 17 residues. With 0 bases clipped from V and 0 bases from J, the junction kept 6 bases outside the gene matches. Germline V gene lookup returns CDR1 MNHEY and CDR2 SVGEGT. This CDR3 reads CASSYSVTGGLNTEAFF. CDR3 DNA sequence: TGTGCCAGCAGTTACTCGGTTACAGGGGGTTTGAACACTGAAGCTTTCTTT.

This clonotype was detected a few times. The chain combines TRBV27 with TRBJ2-3; 8 bases line up with TRBD2. The CDR3 covers 14 residues. With V trimmed by 2 bases and J by 8 bases, 6 bases remained unmatched. Germline V lookup: CDR1 MNHEY, CDR2 SMNVEV (reference sequence). For the CDR3, the DNA is TGTGCCAGCAGTTTACGGGAGGGCCTCGGTACGCAGTATTTT. Translation: CASSLREGLGTQYF.

The sample holds many counts of this clonotype. The chain combines TRBV2 with TRBJ2-7; D perhaps matches TRBD1 (6 bases). CDR3 length: 15 amino acids. Trimming removed 8 bases at V and 5 bases at J, with 22 bases between. Germline values: CDR1 SNHLY, CDR2 FYNNEI. The CDR3 sequence: CASPNRDTIAHEQYF. CDR3 sequence (DNA): TGTGCCAGCCCGAACAGGGACACAATTGCCCACGAGCAGTACTTC.

This clonotype was seen ten or more times. The chain employs TRBV7-2 and TRBJ2-5; 8 bases are a match to TRBD2. Trimming removed 2 bases from V and 1 base from J; junction bases left unmatched: 9. This CDR3 has 17 residues. CDR1 and CDR2 (germline): SGHTA, FQGNSA. The DNA for the CDR3 is TGTGCCAGCAGCTTAATCATCACGGGAGGGGCCCAAGAGACCCAGTACTTC. Translating it yields CASSLIITGGAQETQYF. Using reference TRBV7-2 and TRBJ2-5 for the parts outside the CDR3, the full variable domain is GAGVSQSPSNKVTEKGKDVELRCDPISGHTALYWYRQSLGQGLEFLIYFQGNSAPDKSGLPSDRFSAERTGGSVSTLTIQRTQQEDSAVYLCASSLIITGGAQETQYFGPGTRLLVL.

This clonotype has a handful of counts. The gene calls are TRBV27 and TRBJ1-5, with unresolved D. This CDR3 has 16 amino acids. Trimming took off 4 bases at V and 2 bases at J, with 15 bases between the two ends. Germline CDR1 is MNHEY and CDR2 is SMNVEV (reference sequence). CDR3: CASSSRGGRGNQPQHF. The CDR3 region has the DNA TGTGCCAGCAGTTCCCGGGGAGGGAGGGGCAATCAGCCCCAGCATTTT.

V usage is TRBV9 and J usage is TRBJ2-7; 8 bases align to TRBD1. J was trimmed by 3 bases and V by 7 bases; bases with no gene match: 9. The CDR3 extends over 14 amino acids. CDR1 is SGDLS and CDR2 is YYNGEE in the germline V gene. The CDR3 loop reads CASGRGTGYYEQYF. CDR3 DNA sequence: TGTGCCAGCGGTAGAGGGACAGGCTACTACGAGCAGTACTTC.